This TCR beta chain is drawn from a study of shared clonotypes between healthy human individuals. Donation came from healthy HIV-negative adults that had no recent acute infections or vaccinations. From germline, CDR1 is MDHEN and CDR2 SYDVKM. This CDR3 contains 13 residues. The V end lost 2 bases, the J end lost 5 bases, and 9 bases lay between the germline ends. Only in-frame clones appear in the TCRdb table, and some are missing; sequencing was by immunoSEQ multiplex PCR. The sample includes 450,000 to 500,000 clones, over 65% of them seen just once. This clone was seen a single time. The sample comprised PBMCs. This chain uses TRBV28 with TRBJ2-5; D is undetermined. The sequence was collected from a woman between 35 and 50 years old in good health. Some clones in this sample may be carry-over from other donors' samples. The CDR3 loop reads CASSLPSSETQYF. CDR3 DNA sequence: TGTGCCAGCAGTTTACCCTCTTCGGAGACCCAGTACTTC.